Presented here are 23 T cell receptor beta chains from one specimen sequenced in a study of blood T cell repertoires in COVID-19. Data came from immunoSEQ multiplex PCR; TCRdb stores just in-frame clones and leaves some out. Of roughly 80,000 clones detected, over 75% appear once; the ten largest clones hold roughly 12%. The sequencing sample was made of peripheral blood. The receptors shown here come from an elderly man with acute or convalescent COVID-19.

CDR3 amino acids: CASAISGGVMNEQFF. DNA for the CDR3: TGTGCTAGTGCTATTAGCGGGGGGGTTATGAATGAGCAGTTCTTC. The J gene is TRBJ2-1, the V gene TRBV12-5; TRBD2 matches 11 bases. Unmatched junction bases numbered 9, after V lost 7 bases and J lost 7 bases. Per the germline V gene, CDR1 is LGHNT and CDR2 is FRNRAP. The CDR3 runs to 15 residues. The whole variable domain, filled in from reference TRBV12-5 and TRBJ2-1, reads DARVTQTPRHKVTEMGQEVTMRCQPILGHNTVFWYRQTMMQGLELLAYFRNRAPLDDSGMPKDRFSAEMPDATLATLKIQPSEPRDSAVYFCASAISGGVMNEQFFGPGTRLTVL.

V and J are TRBV7-3 and TRBJ2-3, with a weak D call TRBD2 (6 bases). The CDR3 runs 13 residues. With 2 bases removed from V and 6 bases from J, the gap between germline ends came to 9 bases. Looked up from germline, CDR1 is SGHTA and CDR2 is FQGTGA. The CDR3 sequence is CASSLGSGDTQYF. DNA for the CDR3: TGTGCCAGCAGCTTAGGCAGCGGGGATACGCAGTATTTT. Drawing the rest from reference TRBV7-3 and TRBJ2-3, the complete variable domain is GAGVSQTPSNKVTEKGKYVELRCDPISGHTALYWYRQSLGQGPEFLIYFQGTGAADDSGLPNDRFFAVRPEGSVSTLKIQRTERGDSAVYLCASSLGSGDTQYFGPGTRLTVL.

In this sample, this clone turned up a few times. The rearrangement joins TRBV7-9 to TRBJ2-7; 7 bases are a match to TRBD1. With V trimmed by 6 bases and J by 0 bases, 8 bases remained unmatched. The CDR3 runs to 15 residues. Germline CDR1 reads SEHNR; CDR2 reads FQNEAQ (reference sequence). The CDR3 loop is CASSTDRLSSYEQYF. CDR3 in DNA: TGTGCCAGCAGTACGGACAGGCTGAGCTCCTACGAGCAGTACTTC. Full variable domain (outside the CDR3, taken from reference TRBV7-9 and TRBJ2-7): DTGVSQNPRHKITKRGQNVTFRCDPISEHNRLYWYRQTLGQGPEFLTYFQNEAQLEKSRLLSDRFSAERPKGSFSTLEIQRTEQGDSAMYLCASSTDRLSSYEQYFGPGTRLTVT.

The chain joins TRBV2 to TRBJ1-2; D call uncertain. V was pared by 8 bases and J by 7 bases, with 20 bases between. This CDR3 is 14 amino acids long. Germline CDR1 reads SNHLY; CDR2 reads FYNNEI. As DNA, the CDR3 is TGTGCCAGCGAGACACGACCCGGATCCGGTGGCTACACCTTC. It is translated as CASETRPGSGGYTF. The full variable domain, its missing parts supplied by reference TRBV2 and TRBJ1-2, is EPEVTQTPSHQVTQMGQEVILRCVPISNHLYFYWYRQILGQKVEFLVSFYNNEISEKSEIFDDQFSVERPDGSNFTLKIRSTKLEDSAMYFCASETRPGSGGYTFGSGTRLTVV.

The chain couples TRBV15 to TRBJ1-5, with 10 bases identical to TRBD1. V trimming: 0 bases; J trimming: 6 bases; junction bases outside the gene matches: 5. The CDR3 runs 16 residues. The V gene's germline CDR1 is LNHNV and CDR2 YYDKDF (reference sequence). The CDR3 DNA reads as TGTGCCACCAGCAGAGATGGGACAGGGGATGGTCAGCCCCAGCATTTT. It translates to CATSRDGTGDGQPQHF.

The V gene is TRBV24-1, the J gene TRBJ2-3, with D maybe TRBD2 (5 bases). Germline CDR1 KGHDR, CDR2 SFDVKD. V lost 9 bases to trimming and J lost 1 base, with 10 bases between them. This CDR3 is built from 13 residues. The CDR3 DNA is TGTGCCACCTCTGCGCGGGGCACAGATACGCAGTATTTT. Its protein is CATSARGTDTQYF.

The chain employs TRBV25-1 and TRBJ2-7; maybe TRBD2 (5 bases). V dropped 5 bases and J dropped 2 bases, with 13 bases sitting between them. The germline V gene has CDR1 MGHDK and CDR2 SYGVNS. The CDR3 has 14 amino acids. DNA for the CDR3: TGTGCCAGCAGTAAAGGACTCTTAGCCTACGAGCAGTACTTC. As protein: CASSKGLLAYEQYF.

The rearrangement links TRBV7-6 to TRBJ1-3; 9 bases match TRBD1. The germline gives CDR1 SGHVS, CDR2 FNYEAQ. V was clipped by 5 bases and J by 0 bases; unmatched bases: 5. The length of the CDR3 is 16 residues. The DNA of the CDR3 is TGTGCCAGCAGCACGGGACAGGGATTCTCTGGAAACACCATATATTTT. It codes for CASSTGQGFSGNTIYF.

V gene TRBV19 combines with J gene TRBJ1-1; possible D gene TRBD1, 5 bases. CDR1 is LNHDA, CDR2 SQIVND, per germline (reference sequence). This CDR3 has 14 amino acids. The V gene lost 4 bases and the J gene lost 1 base, with 10 bases spanning the gap. CDR3 amino acids: CASSTGHSNTEAFF. The CDR3 DNA sequence: TGTGCCAGTAGTACAGGACACTCGAACACTGAAGCTTTCTTT.

V is TRBV6-2 or TRBV6-3 and J is TRBJ2-7; 11 positions agree with TRBD2. V shed 0 bases and J 2 bases; nucleotides not matched to a gene: 0. The CDR3 extends over 15 amino acids. Germline values: CDR1 MNHEY, CDR2 SVGEGT. Here the CDR3 reads CASSYSLAGAYEQYF. In DNA, the CDR3 is TGTGCCAGCAGTTACTCACTAGCGGGGGCCTACGAGCAGTACTTC.

The chain has TRBV5-1 and TRBJ2-5, with 11 positions matching TRBD2. V trimming: 5 bases; J trimming: 4 bases; junction bases outside the gene matches: 4. Per the germline V gene, CDR1 is SGHRS and CDR2 is YFSETQ. This CDR3 comprises 14 residues. CDR3: CASSSGGALETQYF. The CDR3 bases are TGCGCCAGCAGTAGCGGGGGGGCCTTAGAGACCCAGTACTTC.

V gene TRBV4-1 combines with J gene TRBJ1-3, with D tentatively TRBD1 (6 bases). Trimming took 7 bases from V and 2 from J, leaving 27 bases between them. CDR1 MGHRA and CDR2 YSYEKL come from the germline V gene. This CDR3 has 19 amino acids. CDR3 region: CASTRIEPGHTVPGNTIYF. DNA of the CDR3: TGCGCCAGCACCCGAATAGAACCGGGACACACCGTTCCTGGAAACACCATATATTTT.

The chain is built from TRBV24-1 and TRBJ1-5; 9 bases are shared with TRBD1. Germline V CDR1 and CDR2: KGHDR, SFDVKD. The J segment lost 1 base and the V segment lost 1 base, leaving 4 bases of the junction unmatched. This CDR3 has 17 amino acids. The CDR3, as DNA: TGTGCCACCAGTGATTTTGGGACAGGGAAGAGCAATCAGCCCCAGCATTTT. This translates into CATSDFGTGKSNQPQHF.

This chain uses TRBV25-1 with TRBJ1-2; 7 bases line up with TRBD1. This CDR3 contains 14 residues. CDR1 and CDR2 (germline): MGHDK, SYGVNS. Unmatched junction bases numbered 4, after V lost 6 bases and J lost 0 bases. For the CDR3, the DNA is TGTGCCAGCAGAGAGACAGGGACTAACTATGGCTACACCTTC. Amino acid sequence: CASRETGTNYGYTF.

This clone was seen more than once but under ten times. The chain links TRBV3-1 (or the pseudogene TRBV3-2) to TRBJ1-1, with D possibly matching TRBD1 (6 bases). In germline, CDR1 is LGHDT, CDR2 YNNKEL (reference sequence). V shed 1 base and J shed 2 bases, with 8 bases lying between them. The CDR3 spans 14 residues. The CDR3 DNA reads as TGTGCCAGCAGCCAAGCAGGGACAAACACTGAAGCTTTCTTT. It translates to CASSQAGTNTEAFF.

This clone has a handful of counts. The rearrangement links TRBV30 to TRBJ1-2; D uncertain. Trimming stripped 1 base from V and 4 bases from J, with 10 bases between. CDR3 length: 13 amino acids. Germline CDR1 GTSNPN, CDR2 SVGIG (reference sequence). The CDR3 protein is CAWSAGSVYGYTF. The CDR3 region has the DNA TGTGCCTGGAGTGCGGGAAGTGTCTATGGCTACACCTTC.

The chain joins TRBV11-2 to TRBJ1-2; D is unresolved. CDR3 length: 15 amino acids. The V gene's germline CDR1 is SGHAT and CDR2 FQNNGV. Trimming took off 5 bases at V and 4 bases at J, with 17 bases between the two ends. The CDR3 is CASSADVGWSYGYTF. The DNA of the CDR3 is TGTGCCAGCAGCGCAGACGTCGGGTGGTCCTATGGCTACACCTTC.

This chain connects TRBV18 to TRBJ1-2; D ambiguous. Trimming pared 1 base from V and 0 bases from J, leaving 12 bases between. This CDR3 is 16 amino acids long. Per the germline V gene, CDR1 is KGHSH and CDR2 is LQKENI. This CDR3 is CASSPLGQQANYGYTF. In DNA form, the CDR3 reads TGTGCCAGCTCACCACTGGGCCAACAAGCTAACTATGGCTACACCTTC.

The chain uses TRBV5-6 and TRBJ2-7; TRBD1 aligns across 10 bases. V dropped 3 bases and J dropped 0; count of bases not matched to a gene: 3. CDR3 length: 15 amino acids. Germline V gene data show CDR1 as SGHDT and CDR2 as YYEEEE. The CDR3 loop is CASSSTGGPSYEQYF. The CDR3, as DNA: TGTGCCAGCAGCTCGACAGGGGGCCCCTCCTACGAGCAGTACTTC.

V is TRBV20-1 and J is TRBJ1-1; weak D call: TRBD1 (6 bases). The CDR3 consists of 11 residues. Germline loops: CDR1 DFQATT, CDR2 SNEGSKA (reference sequence). Trimming removed 5 bases from V and 6 bases from J, with 10 bases in between. The CDR3 sequence is CSAWGQSEAFF. CDR3 sequence (DNA): TGCAGTGCTTGGGGGCAGTCTGAAGCTTTCTTT.

The chain couples TRBV29-1 to TRBJ1-1; TRBD1 matches 8 bases. Trimming took 3 bases from V and 5 from J; bases not matched to a gene: 5. The CDR3 runs 13 residues. The germline gives CDR1 SQVTM, CDR2 ANQGSEA. CDR3 loop: CSVDRGRGTEAFF. Written as DNA, the CDR3 is TGCAGCGTTGACAGGGGGCGCGGTACTGAAGCTTTCTTT.

This chain joins TRBV2 and TRBJ1-4; the D gene is possibly TRBD1 (6 bases). The V gene's germline CDR1 is SNHLY and CDR2 FYNNEI. This CDR3 is 15 amino acids long. V was clipped by 8 bases and J by 3 bases, with 16 bases between them. The CDR3 region has the DNA TGTGCCAGCCGCTCACAGGGCTCGGCTAATGAAAAACTGTTTTTT. Translated, it gives CASRSQGSANEKLFF.

The V and J genes are TRBV3-1 (or the pseudogene TRBV3-2) and TRBJ2-5; TRBD1 matches at 10 bases. The CDR3 runs to 14 residues. The V gene end was trimmed by 6 bases and the J gene end by 5 bases; junction bases not matched to a gene: 6. Germline loops: CDR1 LGHDT, CDR2 YNNKEL (reference sequence). The CDR3 is CASSYRDRGETQYF. CDR3 in DNA: TGTGCCAGCAGTTACCGGGACAGGGGTGAGACCCAGTACTTC.